This T cell receptor beta chain was recovered during a study of T cells in Graves' hyperthyroidism and ophthalmopathy. Study-wide context: Before any treatment, at initial diagnosis, peripheral blood was collected.

Ten or more counts support this clonotype. What it recognizes is unknown. Study findings and constraints: Blood also contained most expanded thyroid clonotypes above 0.001.

Graves' hyperthyroidism without ophthalmopathy progression within 18 months was termed stable. The PBMCs had their origin in roughly 9.8 ml of fresh peripheral blood. RNA transcripts gave rise to amplified TCR beta CDR3 regions. The HTBI set primed first-round TCR CDR3 RT-PCR. TCRdb recomputed calls from the multiplex PCR reads with MiXCR, one row per CDR3 protein. This table holds some 560,000 distinct CDR3 sequences, less than 15% found once. V lost 4 bases and J lost 4; bases outside the gene matches: 4. The germline gives CDR1 SNHLY, CDR2 FYNNEI. The CDR3 covers 14 residues. The sequencing input was blood. The chain recombines TRBV2 with TRBJ2-5, with 9 nucleotides matching TRBD2. The sequence was collected from a woman in her 40s with Graves' hyperthyroidism. The CDR3 region is CASSVELAGETQYF. The CDR3 region has the DNA TGTGCCAGCAGTGTAGAACTAGCGGGAGAGACCCAGTACTTC.